Each of the 23 T cell receptor beta chains below was sequenced from the same sample in a study of blood T cell repertoires in COVID-19. Some clones are missing from TCRdb's copy, which holds only in-frame ones; the method was immunoSEQ multiplex PCR. This sample has about 300,000 clones, with 85% to 90% found just once. What was sequenced was PBMCs or T cells enriched from blood (not recorded which). The receptors were gathered from a man aged 25 to 45 who had recovered from COVID-19.

With respect to this clone: One end of the junction is discordant with germline, which a read error may explain. The genes are TRBV4-1 and TRBJ1-4, with no clear D. Per germline, CDR1 MGHRA and CDR2 YSYEKL. The length of the CDR3 is 14 residues. This CDR3 is CASRQVLPPGKLFF. The CDR3 DNA sequence: TGCGCCAGCAGGCAAGTTCTCCCTCCCGGGAAACTGTTTTTT.

V is TRBV7-9 and J is TRBJ2-2; D unresolved. Germline V gene data show CDR1 as SEHNR and CDR2 as FQNEAQ (reference sequence). The CDR3 is 14 residues long. Trimming took 1 base from V and 2 from J, leaving 5 bases between them. CDR3 protein: CASSLDINTGELFF. The CDR3 bases are TGTGCCAGCAGCTTAGACATAAACACCGGGGAGCTGTTTTTT.

This clone was seen more than once but under ten times. The chain joins TRBV28 to TRBJ2-5; 8 bases are a match to TRBD2. The CDR3 is 16 amino acids. Trimming removed 6 bases from V and 7 bases from J; junction bases left unmatched: 16. Looked up from germline, CDR1 is MDHEN and CDR2 is SYDVKM. The CDR3 nucleotides are TGTGCCAGCAGGGTGGTGAGCGGGGGACCCTATGGGACCCAGTACTTC. This gives the protein CASRVVSGGPYGTQYF.

The J gene is TRBJ2-7, the V gene TRBV12-3 or TRBV12-4, with D possibly being TRBD1 (6 bases). Trimming removed 6 bases at V and 7 bases at J, with 10 bases between. This CDR3 is 11 amino acids long. The DNA for the CDR3 is TGTGCCAGCAGCCTAGGGGGTGAGCAGTACTTC. It specifies CASSLGGEQYF.

The rearrangement uses TRBV5-1 and TRBJ1-2, with D possibly TRBD1 on 5 matching bases. CDR3 length equals 13 residues. Trimming pared 2 bases from V and 8 bases from J, leaving 13 bases between. Germline values: CDR1 SGHRS, CDR2 YFSETQ. CDR3 residues: CASSFWSGQGYTF. The CDR3 DNA sequence: TGCGCCAGCAGCTTTTGGTCAGGGCAAGGCTACACCTTC. Variable domain in full (rest from reference TRBV5-1 and TRBJ1-2): KAGVTQTPRYLIKTRGQQVTLSCSPISGHRSVSWYQQTPGQGLQFLFEYFSETQRNKGNFPGRFSGRQFSNSRSEMNVSTLELGDSALYLCASSFWSGQGYTFGSGTRLTVV.

The rearrangement links TRBV30 to TRBJ2-5, with D perhaps matching TRBD1 (6 bases). Trimming removed 4 bases from V and 7 bases from J, with 16 bases in between. The germline V gene has CDR1 GTSNPN and CDR2 SVGIG (reference sequence). The CDR3 runs to 13 residues. The CDR3 reads CAWTGTSPGTQYF. CDR3 nucleotides: TGTGCCTGGACCGGGACATCCCCCGGGACCCAGTACTTC. Combining the CDR3 with reference TRBV30 and TRBJ2-5 gives the whole variable domain SQTIHQWPATLVQPVGSPLSLECTVEGTSNPNLYWYRQAAGRGLQLLFYSVGIGQISSEVPQNLSASRPQDRQFILSSKKLLLSDSGFYLCAWTGTSPGTQYFGPGTRLLVL.

The chain couples TRBV6-2 or TRBV6-3 to TRBJ2-7; no definite D call. Germline-derived CDR1 and CDR2 are MNHEY and SVGEGT. V lost 2 bases and J 6 bases, leaving 20 bases between the germline ends. This CDR3 has 16 residues. The CDR3 loop is CASSYAPGRLLGEQYF. Here the CDR3 DNA reads TGTGCCAGCAGTTACGCGCCCGGCAGGCTTCTTGGCGAGCAGTACTTC.

This clone was seen once. V and J are TRBV7-2 and TRBJ2-2; weak D call: TRBD1 (6 bases). Germline-derived CDR1 and CDR2 are SGHTA and FQGNSA. V gave up 8 bases and J gave up 3 bases, with 19 bases separating them. The CDR3 is made up of 16 amino acids. CDR3: CASRPRGSSDTGELFF. The CDR3 nucleotides are TGTGCCAGCCGCCCCAGGGGATCTTCGGACACCGGGGAGCTGTTTTTT.

V is TRBV11-2 and J is TRBJ1-1, with 7 nucleotides matching TRBD1. Germline values: CDR1 SGHAT, CDR2 FQNNGV. The CDR3 is made up of 15 amino acids. V gave up 5 bases and J gave up 0 bases; unmatched junction bases: 6. In DNA form, the CDR3 reads TGTGCCAGCAGCCGCCAGGGACAGATGAACACTGAAGCTTTCTTT. Its protein product is CASSRQGQMNTEAFF.

The chain uses TRBV28 and TRBJ1-2; TRBD1 is a possible D gene (6 bases). This CDR3 is built from 15 residues. Germline V gene sequence: CDR1 MDHEN, CDR2 SYDVKM. V lost 6 bases, J lost 4 bases, and 18 bases lay in between. CDR3 in DNA: TGTGCCAGCAGATCCCGGGGGGCGCGTATCTATGGCTACACCTTC. Amino acid sequence: CASRSRGARIYGYTF.

This chain connects TRBV10-2 to TRBJ1-1; D unclear. CDR3 length equals 13 residues. Deletions cut 3 bases from V and 6 bases from J, with 11 bases between. From germline, CDR1 is WSHSY and CDR2 SAAADI. DNA for the CDR3: TGCGCCAGCAGTGACGGTAATTCCCCTGAAGCTTTCTTT. As protein: CASSDGNSPEAFF.

The rearrangement links TRBV3-1 (or the pseudogene TRBV3-2) to TRBJ1-6; D is unclear. Trimming cost V 3 bases and J 7 bases, with 7 bases left between them. CDR1 is LGHDT and CDR2 is YNNKEL in the germline V gene (reference sequence). The CDR3 is 13 residues long. The CDR3 here is CASSQSFNSPLHF. CDR3 in DNA: TGTGCCAGCAGCCAGTCTTTCAATTCACCCCTCCACTTT.

The sample holds a few counts of this clone. The gene calls are TRBV10-2 and TRBJ1-2; no firm D call. Per germline, CDR1 WSHSY and CDR2 SAAADI. The germline V and J ends were trimmed by 3 bases and 6 bases, with 14 bases remaining between them. This CDR3 contains 14 residues. Here the CDR3 DNA reads TGCGCCAGCAGTGATCCTAGACGGGAAAATGGCTACACCTTC. Protein sequence: CASSDPRRENGYTF.

CDR3 sequence: CASSVGTASLPPGYTF. For the CDR3, the DNA is TGTGCCAGCAGCGTAGGGACAGCCTCCCTTCCTCCTGGCTACACCTTC. The J gene is TRBJ1-2, the V gene TRBV9; tentatively, D is TRBD1 (6 bases). CDR1 is SGDLS and CDR2 is YYNGEE in the germline V gene. The V end was cut by 0 bases, the J end by 7 bases, with 19 bases between. The length of the CDR3 is 16 residues.

The chain joins TRBV18 to TRBJ2-7, with D unresolved. The germline V gene encodes CDR1 KGHSH and CDR2 LQKENI. This CDR3 comprises 13 residues. V was cut by 2 bases and J by 3 bases, with 8 bases left in between. CDR3 nucleotides: TGTGCCAGCTCACCATCCGTACTCTACGAGCAGTACTTC. It encodes CASSPSVLYEQYF.

The CDR3, as DNA: TGTGCCAGCAGTGACTCCTCTGGCGGGGGAGCCAATGAGCAGTTCTTC. It specifies CASSDSSGGGANEQFF. The chain has TRBV6-4 and TRBJ2-1; 7 bases align to TRBD2. Losses at the gene ends were 0 bases for V and 6 bases for J; bases not matched to a gene: 8. CDR1 is MRHNA and CDR2 is SNTAGT in the germline V gene. The CDR3 is 16 residues long.

The chain recombines TRBV5-1 with TRBJ2-7, with D possibly being TRBD2 (6 bases). Trimming cost V 2 bases and J 4 bases, with 16 bases left between them. The CDR3 covers 15 residues. Germline loops: CDR1 SGHRS, CDR2 YFSETQ. In DNA, the CDR3 is TGCGCCAGCAGCTTTACGTCGGGAGTGGTTTACGAGCAGTACTTC. Amino acids: CASSFTSGVVYEQYF.

V is TRBV4-2 and J is TRBJ1-3; D may be TRBD1 (6 bases). Germline V gene lookup returns CDR1 LGHNA and CDR2 YNFKEQ. The V gene lost 1 base and the J gene lost 2 bases, with 12 bases spanning the gap. CDR3 length: 16 residues. CDR3 in amino acids: CASSQASGTTGNTIYF. DNA for the CDR3: TGTGCCAGCAGCCAAGCCTCCGGGACAACTGGAAACACCATATATTTT.

For the CDR3, the DNA is TGCGCCAGCAGCTCGCCGGGACAGACATGGGACGAGCAGTACTTC. Its translation is CASSSPGQTWDEQYF. V gene TRBV5-1 combines with J gene TRBJ2-7; 7 bases line up with TRBD1. Germline loops: CDR1 SGHRS, CDR2 YFSETQ. The CDR3 covers 15 residues. The junction had 11 bases not matched to a gene; V was cut back by 3 bases and J by 5 bases. Filled out from reference TRBV5-1 and TRBJ2-7, the complete variable domain reads KAGVTQTPRYLIKTRGQQVTLSCSPISGHRSVSWYQQTPGQGLQFLFEYFSETQRNKGNFPGRFSGRQFSNSRSEMNVSTLELGDSALYLCASSSPGQTWDEQYFGPGTRLTVT.

The chain carries TRBV27 and TRBJ1-2, with D unresolved. Trimming removed 5 bases from V and 4 bases from J, with 14 bases in between. CDR3 length: 14 amino acids. Germline V CDR1 and CDR2: MNHEY, SMNVEV (reference sequence). The CDR3 bases are TGTGCCAGCAGTCATAGAGAGTCCGTCTATGGCTACACCTTC. Protein product: CASSHRESVYGYTF.

The chain is built from TRBV5-1 and TRBJ2-7; 7 bases line up with TRBD1. The V segment lost 0 bases and the J segment 2 bases; nucleotides outside the gene matches: 2. The CDR3 covers 14 residues. Germline CDR1 and CDR2: SGHRS and YFSETQ. The CDR3 bases are TGCGCCAGCAGCTTGGAGGGGGCTCCCTACGAGCAGTACTTC. Translating it yields CASSLEGAPYEQYF. Supplemented by reference TRBV5-1 and TRBJ2-7, the full variable domain reads KAGVTQTPRYLIKTRGQQVTLSCSPISGHRSVSWYQQTPGQGLQFLFEYFSETQRNKGNFPGRFSGRQFSNSRSEMNVSTLELGDSALYLCASSLEGAPYEQYFGPGTRLTVT.

V is TRBV27 and J is TRBJ1-1; D may be TRBD1 (5 bases). The CDR3 contains 16 residues. Germline-derived CDR1 and CDR2 are MNHEY and SMNVEV (reference sequence). Trimming took off 5 bases at V and 2 bases at J, with 18 bases between the two ends. The CDR3 nucleotides read TGTGCCAGCAGTCTGGCATGGGGGGGTGAAAACACTGAAGCTTTCTTT. Protein: CASSLAWGGENTEAFF.

The chain uses TRBV3-1 (or the pseudogene TRBV3-2) and TRBJ1-2, with D possibly matching TRBD1 (6 bases). The V gene's germline CDR1 is LGHDT and CDR2 YNNKEL (reference sequence). The CDR3 loop spans 14 amino acids. V was pared by 4 bases and J by 7 bases, with 16 bases between. CDR3 nucleotides: TGTGCCAGCAGCCCCCAAACTAGGACAGCTGGCTACACCTTC. This codes for CASSPQTRTAGYTF.